The entry below gives a single T cell receptor (beta chain) sequence along with its context. The data are from a study of blood T cell repertoires in COVID-19. Across the study: COVID-19 samples collected from the United States, Italy and Spain covered acute and convalescent phases. PBMCs, B-cell-depleted T cells, or T cells were the source of the cDNA or gDNA that made up the material.

The V gene's germline CDR1 is SGHDT and CDR2 YYEEEE. The CDR3 has 16 amino acids. The trim removed 0 bases at V and 7 bases at J, leaving 7 bases unmatched. In the original analysis: Nucleated cell counts were estimated from reference gene primer amplification. Produced via immunoSEQ multiplex PCR; TCRdb's table is partial and in-frame only. That table is the source of V, J and clone size, and D and trimming were worked out from the DNA. The sample consists of about 120,000 clones, approximately 88% of them appearing once. The receptor was isolated from a woman in her seventies with acute or convalescent COVID-19. Material for sequencing was peripheral blood. The chain combines TRBV5-6 with TRBJ2-2; 9 nucleotides align to TRBD2. The CDR3 DNA reads as TGTGCCAGCAGCTTGGCCTTAGCGGGAGATGTCGGGGAGCTGTTTTTT. Amino acids: CASSLALAGDVGELFF.